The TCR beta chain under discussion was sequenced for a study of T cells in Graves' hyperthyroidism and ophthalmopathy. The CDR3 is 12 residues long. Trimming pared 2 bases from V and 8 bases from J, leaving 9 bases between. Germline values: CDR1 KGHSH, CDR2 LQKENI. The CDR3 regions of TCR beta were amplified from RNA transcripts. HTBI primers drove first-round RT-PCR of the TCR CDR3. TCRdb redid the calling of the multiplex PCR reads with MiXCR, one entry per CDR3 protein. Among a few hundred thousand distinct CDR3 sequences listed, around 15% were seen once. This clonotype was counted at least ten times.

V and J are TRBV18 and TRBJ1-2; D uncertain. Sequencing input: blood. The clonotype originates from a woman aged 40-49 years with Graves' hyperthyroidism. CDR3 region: CASSPGLQGYTF. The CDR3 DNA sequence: TGTGCCAGCTCACCAGGGTTACAGGGCTACACCTTC.